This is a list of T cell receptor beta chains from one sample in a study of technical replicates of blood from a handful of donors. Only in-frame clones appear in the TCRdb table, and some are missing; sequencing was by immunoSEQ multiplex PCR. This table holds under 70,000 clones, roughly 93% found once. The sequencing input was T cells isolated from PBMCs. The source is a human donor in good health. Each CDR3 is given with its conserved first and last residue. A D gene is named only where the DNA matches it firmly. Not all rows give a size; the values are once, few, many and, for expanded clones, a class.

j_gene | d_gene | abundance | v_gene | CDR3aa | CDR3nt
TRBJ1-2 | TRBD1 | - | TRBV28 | CASWTGNYGYTF | TGTGCCAGCTGGACAGGGAACTATGGCTACACCTTC
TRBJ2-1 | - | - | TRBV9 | CASSVDLNEQFF | TGTGCCAGCAGCGTAGATTTAAATGAGCAGTTCTTC
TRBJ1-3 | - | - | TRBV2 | CASSEGPLSGNTIYF | TGTGCCAGCAGTGAGGGCCCCCTCTCTGGAAACACCATATATTTT
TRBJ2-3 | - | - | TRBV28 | CASSLPSTDTQYF | TGTGCCAGCAGTCTACCTAGCACAGATACGCAGTATTTT
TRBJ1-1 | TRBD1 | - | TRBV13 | CASSLGWETGGAPEAFF | TGTGCCAGCAGCCTAGGGTGGGAGACAGGGGGCGCCCCTGAAGCTTTCTTT
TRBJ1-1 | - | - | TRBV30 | CAWGKGHTNTEAFF | TGTGCCTGGGGAAAGGGACATACGAACACTGAAGCTTTCTTT
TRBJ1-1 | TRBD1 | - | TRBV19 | CASRNRDRVGNTEAFF | TGTGCCAGTAGGAACCGGGACAGGGTTGGGAACACTGAAGCTTTCTTT
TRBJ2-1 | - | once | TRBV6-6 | CASSYSLINEQFF | TGTGCCAGCAGTTACTCGTTAATTAATGAGCAGTTCTTC
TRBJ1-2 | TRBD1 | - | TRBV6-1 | CASRQGIYGYTF | TGTGCCAGCAGACAGGGGATCTATGGCTACACCTTC
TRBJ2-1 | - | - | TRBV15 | CATSRDRDYNEQFF | TGTGCCACCAGCAGAGACAGGGACTACAATGAGCAGTTCTTC
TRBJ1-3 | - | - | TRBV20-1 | CSAVNGNTIYF | TGCAGTGCTGTCAATGGAAACACCATATATTTT
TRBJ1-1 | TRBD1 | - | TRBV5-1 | CASRTGQDPGAAFF | TGCGCCAGCAGGACTGGACAGGACCCTGGTGCGGCTTTCTTT
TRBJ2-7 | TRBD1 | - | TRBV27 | CASGIARQGSYEQYF | TGTGCCAGCGGAATCGCCAGACAGGGGTCCTACGAGCAGTACTTC
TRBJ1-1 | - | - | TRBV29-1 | CSVEDPIQGPEAFF | TGCAGCGTTGAAGATCCCATACAGGGCCCTGAAGCTTTCTTT
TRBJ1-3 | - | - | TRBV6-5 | CASSEEGGGGNTIYF | TGTGCCAGCTCCGAAGAGGGTGGCGGTGGAAACACCATATATTTT